Described below is a single T cell receptor beta chain sequence and its context. Method: immunoSEQ multiplex PCR; TCRdb's copy keeps in-frame clones and lacks some. The sample lists about 49,000 clones; about 85% were seen once. Trimming shortened V by 6 bases and J by 4 bases, and 19 bases separated the two germline ends. There are 15 residues in the CDR3. Per germline, CDR1 MDHEN and CDR2 SYDVKM. These data originate in a study of blood T cell repertoires in COVID-19. In the study overall: COVID-19 samples from acute and convalescent phases originated in the United States, Italy and Spain.

V and J are TRBV28 and TRBJ2-7; D may be TRBD2 (6 bases). Sequenced material: peripheral blood. The receptor's source is a man aged 40-49 years with active COVID-19. This CDR3 is CASSVPNRGKYEQYF. In DNA, the CDR3 is TGTGCCAGCAGCGTGCCCAATCGGGGGAAGTACGAGCAGTACTTC.